A selection of T cell receptor beta chains follows, all from one sample in a study of cytomegalovirus exposure and HLA in healthy donors. Generated by immunoSEQ multiplex PCR, the TCRdb table keeps only in-frame clones and is missing some. The repertoire holds some 120,000 clones, with approximately 85% as singletons. Material: PBMCs. All receptors come from a male donor in good health and CMV-seropositive. Both conserved end residues are part of each CDR3. D genes are given only for firm matches. Some rows have no size entry. The others give once, few or many, or a class for an expanded clone.

abundance: .; v_gene: TRBV13; len: 14; j_gene: TRBJ2-1; d_gene: .; CDR3aa: CASSLWTVAYEQFF; CDR3nt: TGTGCCAGCAGCCTATGGACAGTGGCGTATGAGCAGTTCTTC
abundance: .; v_gene: TRBV5-1; len: 14; j_gene: TRBJ1-1; d_gene: TRBD1; CDR3aa: CASSLGQGLTEAFF; CDR3nt: TGCGCCAGCAGCTTGGGACAGGGACTCACTGAAGCTTTCTTT
abundance: .; v_gene: TRBV28; len: 13; j_gene: TRBJ1-1; d_gene: TRBD1; CDR3aa: CASSTTGETEAFF; CDR3nt: TGTGCCAGCAGTACAACAGGGGAGACTGAAGCTTTCTTT
abundance: .; v_gene: TRBV4-2; len: 13; j_gene: TRBJ2-7; d_gene: .; CDR3aa: CASSQDQRDEQYF; CDR3nt: TGTGCCAGCAGCCAAGATCAGAGGGACGAGCAGTACTTC
abundance: .; v_gene: TRBV28; len: 13; j_gene: TRBJ2-4; d_gene: .; CDR3aa: CASSSPTGNIQYF; CDR3nt: TGTGCCAGCAGCTCCCCGACTGGAAACATTCAGTACTTC
abundance: .; v_gene: TRBV10-3; len: 20; j_gene: TRBJ2-1; d_gene: .; CDR3aa: CAIVALKGAPTGDWYNEQFF; CDR3nt: TGTGCCATCGTGGCTTTAAAGGGCGCACCTACTGGGGACTGGTACAATGAGCAGTTCTTC
abundance: .; v_gene: TRBV7-2; len: 13; j_gene: TRBJ1-4; d_gene: .; CDR3aa: CASSLVAYEKLFF; CDR3nt: TGTGCCAGCAGCTTAGTGGCTTATGAAAAACTGTTTTTT
abundance: .; v_gene: TRBV5-1; len: 16; j_gene: TRBJ2-5; d_gene: .; CDR3aa: CASSLDSPGAQETQYF; CDR3nt: TGCGCCAGCAGCTTGGACTCCCCGGGAGCCCAAGAGACCCAGTACTTC
abundance: .; v_gene: TRBV19; len: 15; j_gene: TRBJ2-1; d_gene: .; CDR3aa: CASSIGLRLTNEQFF; CDR3nt: TGTGCCAGTAGTATAGGATTAAGACTGACCAATGAGCAGTTCTTC
abundance: .; v_gene: TRBV9; len: 16; j_gene: TRBJ2-5; d_gene: .; CDR3aa: CASSTETGLVGETQYF; CDR3nt: TGTGCCAGCAGTACTGAGACAGGCCTAGTGGGGGAGACCCAGTACTTC
abundance: once; v_gene: TRBV30; len: 12; j_gene: TRBJ1-6; d_gene: .; CDR3aa: CAWEAAGSPLHF; CDR3nt: TGTGCCTGGGAAGCAGCGGGTTCACCCCTCCACTTT
abundance: few; v_gene: TRBV11-3; len: 15; j_gene: TRBJ2-1; d_gene: .; CDR3aa: CASSSRDNSYNEQFF; CDR3nt: TGTGCCAGCAGCTCCCGGGACAACTCCTACAATGAGCAGTTCTTC
abundance: .; v_gene: TRBV19; len: 16; j_gene: TRBJ1-5; d_gene: .; CDR3aa: CASTRGGTRGNQPQHF; CDR3nt: TGTGCCAGTACCCGCGGTGGGACTCGTGGAAATCAGCCCCAGCATTTT
abundance: few; v_gene: TRBV9; len: 13; j_gene: TRBJ1-1; d_gene: .; CDR3aa: CASSVAVNTEAFF; CDR3nt: TGTGCCAGCAGCGTAGCAGTGAACACTGAAGCTTTCTTT
abundance: .; v_gene: TRBV5-8; len: 13; j_gene: TRBJ2-2; d_gene: .; CDR3aa: CASSLRGSGELFF; CDR3nt: TGTGCCAGCAGCTTAAGAGGATCCGGGGAGCTGTTTTTT
abundance: once; v_gene: TRBV19; len: 14; j_gene: TRBJ2-1; d_gene: .; CDR3aa: CASTLTGRGNEQFF; CDR3nt: TGTGCCAGTACCCTCACCGGGCGGGGCAATGAGCAGTTCTTC
abundance: .; v_gene: TRBV7-2; len: 13; j_gene: TRBJ2-5; d_gene: .; CDR3aa: CASSPSPGVTQYF; CDR3nt: TGTGCCAGCAGCCCGAGCCCAGGGGTGACCCAGTACTTC
abundance: .; v_gene: TRBV5-5; len: 11; j_gene: TRBJ2-1; d_gene: .; CDR3aa: CASSRGDEQFF; CDR3nt: TGTGCCAGCAGCAGAGGTGATGAGCAGTTCTTC
abundance: .; v_gene: TRBV5-4; len: 14; j_gene: TRBJ2-3; d_gene: TRBD1; CDR3aa: CASSWDRSTDTQYF; CDR3nt: TGTGCCAGCAGCTGGGACAGGAGCACAGATACGCAGTATTTT
abundance: .; v_gene: TRBV14; len: 13; j_gene: TRBJ2-1; d_gene: .; CDR3aa: CASSQVRGNEQFF; CDR3nt: TGTGCCAGCAGCCAAGTAAGGGGCAATGAGCAGTTCTTC
abundance: .; v_gene: TRBV5-6; len: 15; j_gene: TRBJ1-2; d_gene: TRBD1; CDR3aa: CASSGGQGAYLGYTF; CDR3nt: TGTGCCAGCAGCGGGGGACAGGGGGCGTATCTGGGCTACACCTTC
abundance: .; v_gene: TRBV5-1; len: 14; j_gene: TRBJ2-7; d_gene: TRBD1; CDR3aa: CASSSGQYLDEQYF; CDR3nt: TGCGCCAGCAGCTCGGGACAGTATCTCGACGAGCAGTACTTC
abundance: .; v_gene: TRBV6-5; len: 15; j_gene: TRBJ2-7; d_gene: TRBD2; CDR3aa: CASSPTEREGIEQYF; CDR3nt: TGTGCCAGCAGCCCAACCGAGCGGGAGGGCATCGAGCAGTACTTC
abundance: .; v_gene: TRBV28; len: 19; j_gene: TRBJ2-4; d_gene: .; CDR3aa: CASSFGDYFPRIAKNIQYF; CDR3nt: TGTGCCAGCAGTTTCGGCGACTACTTCCCCAGAATAGCCAAAAACATTCAGTACTTC
abundance: .; v_gene: TRBV7-7; len: 16; j_gene: TRBJ2-3; d_gene: TRBD2; CDR3aa: CASSSGLAASTDTQYF; CDR3nt: TGTGCTAGCAGCTCCGGACTAGCGGCTAGCACAGATACGCAGTATTTT
abundance: .; v_gene: TRBV5-8; len: 13; j_gene: TRBJ2-7; d_gene: TRBD1; CDR3aa: CASSPDRVNEQYF; CDR3nt: TGTGCCAGCAGCCCGGACAGGGTCAACGAGCAGTACTTC
abundance: .; v_gene: TRBV6-1; len: 14; j_gene: TRBJ1-4; d_gene: .; CDR3aa: CASRAGATNEKLFF; CDR3nt: TGTGCCAGCAGGGCCGGGGCAACTAATGAAAAACTGTTTTTT
abundance: .; v_gene: TRBV30; len: 13; j_gene: TRBJ2-1; d_gene: .; CDR3aa: CAWSVMASNEQFF; CDR3nt: TGTGCCTGGAGTGTAATGGCTAGCAATGAGCAGTTCTTC
abundance: once; v_gene: TRBV7-9; len: 16; j_gene: TRBJ1-2; d_gene: .; CDR3aa: CASSPGDGGSNYGYTF; CDR3nt: TGTGCCAGCAGCCCGGGCGACGGGGGGTCTAACTATGGCTACACCTTC
abundance: once; v_gene: TRBV28; len: 16; j_gene: TRBJ1-3; d_gene: .; CDR3aa: CASSSSPRQSGNTIYF; CDR3nt: TGTGCCAGCAGTTCCTCACCCCGACAGTCTGGAAACACCATATATTTT
abundance: .; v_gene: TRBV5-1; len: 14; j_gene: TRBJ2-7; d_gene: .; CDR3aa: CASSLQGPPDEQYF; CDR3nt: TGCGCCAGCAGCTTGCAGGGTCCCCCTGACGAGCAGTACTTC
abundance: .; v_gene: TRBV7-9; len: 14; j_gene: TRBJ1-1; d_gene: TRBD1; CDR3aa: CASSGQAHITEAFF; CDR3nt: TGTGCCAGCAGCGGACAGGCGCATATCACTGAAGCTTTCTTT
abundance: .; v_gene: TRBV19; len: 16; j_gene: TRBJ2-1; d_gene: TRBD2; CDR3aa: CATREASGSNLDEQFF; CDR3nt: TGTGCCACCCGGGAGGCTAGCGGGAGTAATTTGGATGAGCAGTTCTTC
abundance: .; v_gene: TRBV6-6; len: 15; j_gene: TRBJ2-7; d_gene: TRBD1; CDR3aa: CASTTGQGGSYEQYF; CDR3nt: TGTGCCAGCACTACCGGACAGGGGGGATCCTACGAGCAGTACTTC
abundance: .; v_gene: TRBV5-1; len: 14; j_gene: TRBJ2-3; d_gene: .; CDR3aa: CASHARTSTDTQYF; CDR3nt: TGCGCCAGCCATGCCCGGACTAGCACAGATACGCAGTATTTT
abundance: .; v_gene: TRBV6-5; len: 13; j_gene: TRBJ2-1; d_gene: .; CDR3aa: CASSLLQSNEQFF; CDR3nt: TGTGCCAGCAGCCTCCTTCAGTCTAATGAGCAGTTCTTC
abundance: .; v_gene: TRBV6-6; len: 14; j_gene: TRBJ2-4; d_gene: .; CDR3aa: CASSLPQTADSQYF; CDR3nt: TGTGCCAGCAGTTTACCCCAGACCGCGGACAGTCAGTACTTC
abundance: .; v_gene: TRBV11-3; len: 14; j_gene: TRBJ2-2; d_gene: .; CDR3aa: CASSLVLSTGELFF; CDR3nt: TGTGCCAGCAGCTTAGTCCTAAGCACCGGGGAGCTGTTTTTT
abundance: once; v_gene: TRBV7-9; len: 18; j_gene: TRBJ2-6; d_gene: TRBD1; CDR3aa: CASSLRWDSLSGANGLTF; CDR3nt: TGTGCCAGCAGCTTAAGATGGGACAGCCTCTCTGGGGCCAACGGCCTGACTTTC
abundance: .; v_gene: TRBV2; len: 14; j_gene: TRBJ2-7; d_gene: TRBD2; CDR3aa: CASSANGLASEQYF; CDR3nt: TGTGCCAGCAGTGCGAACGGACTAGCGAGCGAGCAGTACTTC
abundance: .; v_gene: TRBV19; len: 14; j_gene: TRBJ2-3; d_gene: TRBD2; CDR3aa: CASSIAGGTDTQYF; CDR3nt: TGTGCCAGTAGTATCGCGGGGGGCACAGATACGCAGTATTTT
abundance: .; v_gene: TRBV9; len: 16; j_gene: TRBJ1-1; d_gene: .; CDR3aa: CASSVGTGFMNTEAFF; CDR3nt: TGTGCCAGCAGCGTAGGGACGGGGTTCATGAACACTGAAGCTTTCTTT
abundance: few; v_gene: TRBV18; len: 15; j_gene: TRBJ2-1; d_gene: TRBD1; CDR3aa: CASSPPHRGYNEQFF; CDR3nt: TGTGCCAGCTCACCACCCCACAGGGGATACAATGAGCAGTTCTTC
abundance: .; v_gene: TRBV6-5; len: 14; j_gene: TRBJ1-6; d_gene: TRBD1; CDR3aa: CASSNPGQGSPLHF; CDR3nt: TGTGCCAGCAGCAATCCGGGACAGGGATCACCCCTCCACTTT
abundance: .; v_gene: TRBV7-2; len: 17; j_gene: TRBJ2-3; d_gene: TRBD2; CDR3aa: CASSFSSGRATIDTQYF; CDR3nt: TGTGCCAGCAGTTTCTCTAGCGGGAGGGCCACCATAGATACGCAGTATTTT
abundance: .; v_gene: TRBV6-4; len: 11; j_gene: TRBJ2-1; d_gene: TRBD1; CDR3aa: CARDRGGEQFF; CDR3nt: TGTGCCAGGGACAGGGGTGGTGAGCAGTTCTTC
abundance: .; v_gene: TRBV27; len: 14; j_gene: TRBJ2-7; d_gene: TRBD1; CDR3aa: CASSWTGGTYEQYF; CDR3nt: TGTGCCAGCAGTTGGACAGGGGGAACCTACGAGCAGTACTTC
abundance: .; v_gene: TRBV11-1; len: 16; j_gene: TRBJ1-2; d_gene: .; CDR3aa: CASSINTGPSNYGYTF; CDR3nt: TGTGCCAGCAGCATTAATACAGGGCCATCTAACTATGGCTACACCTTC
abundance: .; v_gene: TRBV6-6; len: 13; j_gene: TRBJ1-2; d_gene: .; CDR3aa: CASSPTGVGGYTF; CDR3nt: TGTGCCAGCAGTCCCACGGGGGTGGGAGGCTACACCTTC
abundance: .; v_gene: TRBV5-1; len: 14; j_gene: TRBJ1-1; d_gene: .; CDR3aa: CASSLNRENTEAFF; CDR3nt: TGCGCCAGCAGCTTAAACCGGGAGAACACTGAAGCTTTCTTT